Below, one T cell receptor beta chain is given with its context. Its antigen is still unknown. The CDR3 contains 14 residues. From germline, CDR1 is SNHLY and CDR2 FYNNEI. The data derive from a study of human CD8 memory T cell subsets. Classification as TPEX applied to CCR7+ PD-1+ TIGIT+ early memory CD8+ T cells bearing exhausted-like traits. Negative magnetic separation enriched total CD8+ T cells. Points from the study as a whole: Precursor exhausted T cells appeared less diverse than stem-like memory T cells according to Chao1 estimates. Effector memory subsets were less diverse than the similarly diverse stem-like memory and precursor exhausted subsets.

UMI-labeled 5' RACE was used to make TCR beta libraries. Reanalyzing the 5' RACE reads, TCRdb keeps one entry per CDR3 protein, without DNA. The record lists 8,300 or so distinct CDR3 sequences, of which the ten most abundant hold around 16%. Material: CD8+ T cells from PBMCs. The chain couples TRBV2 to TRBJ2-5; TCRdb picks TRBD1, but there is no DNA to check that call. This receptor was taken from a human donor in good health. The CDR3 sequence: CASSEQGGGETQYF.